One and the same sample provided the 21 T cell receptor beta chains below, sequenced in a study of cytomegalovirus exposure and HLA in healthy donors (dated by TCRdb to between 2016 and 2019). The method behind the library was the immunoSEQ multiplex PCR assay. A mixture of 60 forward primers for TCR Vbeta segments and 13 reverse primers for TCR Jbeta segments was used in the multiplex PCR. The table was pulled from immuneACCESS by TCRdb, which kept in-frame rearrangements only. Such tables lose some clones; where checked, under half of the loss comes from unresolved V genes, and the rest has no known cause. In this sample the table shows approximately 140,000 clones, more than 60% of which occur a single time. The ten largest clonotypes hold less than 3.5% of the sample. Sequencing was done on a sample of PBMCs. The source of these receptors is a male donor in good health and CMV-seronegative.

This clone was detected only a few times. Other DNA sequences from this sample encode an identical CDR3 as well. The DNA for the CDR3 is TGCGCCAGCAGCTTGGAGGGGTACGGTTACGAGCAGTACTTC. This codes for CASSLEGYGYEQYF. The rearrangement uses TRBV5-1 and TRBJ2-7; possibly TRBD1 for D (5 bases). In germline, CDR1 is SGHRS, CDR2 YFSETQ. Deletions cut 0 bases from V and 4 bases from J, with 11 bases between. CDR3 length equals 14 residues.

The chain carries TRBV7-2 and TRBJ2-2; a possible D gene is TRBD1 (6 bases). This CDR3 has 13 amino acids. The germline V and J ends were trimmed by 9 bases and 6 bases, with 14 bases remaining between them. The germline gives CDR1 SGHTA, CDR2 FQGNSA. The CDR3 DNA sequence: TGTGCCAGTACAGGGTTCGAAGCCGGGGAGCTGTTTTTT. This codes for CASTGFEAGELFF.

The gene calls are TRBV10-3 and TRBJ1-3; D possibly corresponds to TRBD1 (6 bases). Germline assignment: CDR1 ENHRY and CDR2 SYGVKD. The CDR3 has 15 amino acids. V was cut by 6 bases and J by 0 bases, with 12 bases left in between. CDR3 amino acids: CAIRPTGTSGNTIYF. CDR3 nucleotides: TGTGCCATCAGGCCAACAGGGACCTCTGGAAACACCATATATTTT.

V and J are TRBV18 and TRBJ1-1; 7 nucleotides align to TRBD1. This CDR3 has 15 residues. Losses at the gene ends were 3 bases for V and 3 bases for J; bases not matched to a gene: 7. Germline CDR1 is KGHSH and CDR2 is LQKENI. The CDR3 protein is CASSPTTGLDTEAFF. CDR3 coding DNA: TGTGCCAGCTCACCCACGACAGGGCTGGACACTGAAGCTTTCTTT.

V usage is TRBV18 and J usage is TRBJ1-1; TRBD1 matches at 9 bases. The germline gives CDR1 KGHSH, CDR2 LQKENI. The CDR3 is made up of 14 amino acids. V lost 3 bases, J lost 8 bases, and 7 bases stayed unmatched. The CDR3 DNA reads TGTGCCAGCTCACCTGTAGAAGGACAGGGGGAAGCTTTCTTT. This translates into CASSPVEGQGEAFF.

V gene TRBV4-1 combines with J gene TRBJ1-2; tentative D call: TRBD1 (6 bases). Germline V gives CDR1 MGHRA, CDR2 YSYEKL. CDR3 length: 14 residues. Trimming shortened V by 1 base and J by 5 bases, and 11 bases separated the two germline ends. Here the CDR3 reads CASSQVPDRYGYTF. The CDR3, as DNA: TGCGCCAGCAGCCAAGTTCCGGACAGATATGGCTACACCTTC.

CDR3 nucleotide sequence: TGTGCCAGCAGCCAAGCCAGGGCGGGCAATCAGCCCCAGCATTTT. The encoded protein is CASSQARAGNQPQHF. The V gene is TRBV4-2, the J gene TRBJ1-5; D may be TRBD1 (5 bases). Between the trimmed V and J ends, which lost 1 base and 2 bases, there was a span of 9 bases. This CDR3 has 15 amino acids. Per germline, CDR1 LGHNA and CDR2 YNFKEQ.

The chain is built from TRBV19 and TRBJ2-7, with TRBD1 identical over 9 bases. Per the germline V gene, CDR1 is LNHDA and CDR2 is SQIVND (reference sequence). The CDR3 length is 13 residues. With 5 bases clipped from V and 2 bases from J, the junction kept 1 base outside the gene matches. The DNA of the CDR3 is TGTGCCAGTAGTTGGACAGGGGCCTACGAGCAGTACTTC. Protein product: CASSWTGAYEQYF. Based on the CDR3 plus reference TRBV19 and TRBJ2-7, the full variable domain is DGGITQSPKYLFRKEGQNVTLSCEQNLNHDAMYWYRQDPGQGLRLIYYSQIVNDFQKGDIAEGYSVSREKKESFPLTVTSAQKNPTAFYLCASSWTGAYEQYFGPGTRLTVT.

The chain links TRBV4-2 to TRBJ2-5; TRBD2 agrees at 10 bases. The J call may be incorrect, as the DNA end agrees better with TRBJ2-7. The CDR3 consists of 17 residues. CDR1 is LGHNA, CDR2 YNFKEQ, per germline. In DNA form, the CDR3 reads TGTGCCAGCAGCCAAGAGTCTAGCGGGAGCATCTCCTACGAGCAGTACTTC. Amino acids: CASSQESSGSISYEQYF.

The chain couples TRBV28 to TRBJ1-1; 7 nucleotides agree with TRBD1. V dropped 3 bases and J dropped 4; count of bases not matched to a gene: 8. In germline, CDR1 is MDHEN, CDR2 SYDVKM. The CDR3 extends over 15 amino acids. The CDR3 spells CASSLGPGGGTEAFF. CDR3 in DNA: TGTGCCAGCAGTTTGGGGCCAGGGGGAGGCACTGAAGCTTTCTTT.

J is TRBJ1-1 and V is TRBV2, with 8 bases fitting TRBD1. V lost 8 bases, J lost 3 bases, and 11 bases stayed unmatched. The germline gives CDR1 SNHLY, CDR2 FYNNEI. The CDR3 runs 15 residues. CDR3 bases: TGTGCCAGCGAGTCAGGGGGCTTCGAGGACACTGAAGCTTTCTTT. Its translation: CASESGGFEDTEAFF.

This chain connects TRBV2 to TRBJ2-3; the match to TRBD2 covers 8 bases. The CDR3 extends over 15 amino acids. J gave up 0 bases and V 3 bases, and 2 bases lay outside the gene matches. CDR1 SNHLY and CDR2 FYNNEI come from the germline V gene. Written as DNA, the CDR3 is TGTGCCAGCAGTGATAGCGGGGCAAGCACAGATACGCAGTATTTT. Translation gives CASSDSGASTDTQYF.

This clone is a singleton in its sample. The rearrangement links TRBV5-4 to TRBJ2-7; 9 nucleotides line up with TRBD1. The CDR3 has 14 amino acids. Unmatched junction bases numbered 5, after V lost 3 bases and J lost 4 bases. CDR1 is SGHNT, CDR2 YYREEE, per germline (reference sequence). In DNA, the CDR3 is TGTGCCAGCAGCTCTCTGGACAGGGGATACGAGCAGTACTTC. This encodes CASSSLDRGYEQYF. Complete variable domain (other parts from reference TRBV5-4 and TRBJ2-7): ETGVTQSPTHLIKTRGQQVTLRCSSQSGHNTVSWYQQALGQGPQFIFQYYREEENGRGNFPPRFSGLQFPNYSSELNVNALELDDSALYLCASSSLDRGYEQYFGPGTRLTVT.

The J gene is TRBJ1-2, the V gene TRBV4-2, with 7 nucleotides matching TRBD1. The CDR3 covers 18 residues. Trimming cost V 6 bases and J 2 bases; bases outside gene matches: 18. CDR1 LGHNA and CDR2 YNFKEQ come from the germline V gene. The CDR3, as DNA: TGTGCCAGCAGATTAGGGGACGCCCTGAGGGGGCGCAACTATGGCTACACCTTC. Translation: CASRLGDALRGRNYGYTF.

The CDR3 sequence is CASSQPWVGRGGGIGGYTF. CDR3 nucleotide sequence: TGCGCCAGCAGCCAGCCATGGGTGGGGAGAGGGGGTGGTATAGGAGGCTACACCTTC. The rearrangement joins TRBV4-1 to TRBJ1-2; a possible D gene is TRBD1 (6 bases). The V gene lost 3 bases and the J gene lost 8 bases, with 31 bases spanning the gap. Germline V gives CDR1 MGHRA, CDR2 YSYEKL. The CDR3 runs to 19 residues.

This chain joins TRBV7-9 and TRBJ1-3, with a tentative D call TRBD1 (6 bases). The germline V gene encodes CDR1 SEHNR and CDR2 FQNEAQ (reference sequence). The CDR3 consists of 14 residues. Trimming took off 4 bases at V and 11 bases at J, with 18 bases between the two ends. CDR3 amino acids: CASSWSDSIHPIYF. Here the CDR3 DNA reads TGTGCCAGCAGCTGGTCGGACAGCATCCACCCCATATATTTT.

The rearrangement links TRBV5-1 to TRBJ2-7; perhaps TRBD2 as D (6 bases). Trimming left V 0 bases short and J 4 bases short, with 14 bases between. This CDR3 region has 15 residues. In germline, CDR1 is SGHRS, CDR2 YFSETQ. CDR3 protein: CASSLVAGSHYEQYF. The CDR3 nucleotides read TGCGCCAGCAGCTTGGTTGCGGGGAGCCATTACGAGCAGTACTTC.

The chain has TRBV9 and TRBJ1-1; D gene ambiguous. The CDR3 spans 13 residues. Trimming pared 2 bases from V and 2 bases from J, leaving 7 bases between. The germline V gene encodes CDR1 SGDLS and CDR2 YYNGEE. The CDR3 DNA sequence: TGTGCCAGCAGCGTCCAGGTCAACACTGAAGCTTTCTTT. This sequence encodes CASSVQVNTEAFF. Full variable domain (remainder filled in from reference TRBV9 and TRBJ1-1): DSGVTQTPKHLITATGQRVTLRCSPRSGDLSVYWYQQSLDQGLQFLIQYYNGEERAKGNILERFSAQQFPDLHSELNLSSLELGDSALYFCASSVQVNTEAFFGQGTRLTVV.

V is TRBV10-3 and J is TRBJ2-7; 9 nucleotides align to TRBD1. The CDR3 is 12 amino acids. CDR1 is ENHRY and CDR2 is SYGVKD in the germline V gene. The J segment lost 5 bases and the V segment lost 8 bases, leaving 4 bases of the junction unmatched. In DNA form, the CDR3 reads TGTGCCATCCGGGACAGGGACAACGAGCAGTACTTC. Translation gives CAIRDRDNEQYF.

Notes on this clone: The junction differs from germline at one of its ends, possibly a read error. Other DNA sequences in this sample translate to the same CDR3. V usage is TRBV2 and J usage is TRBJ1-6, with TRBD1 matching over 7 bases. Per germline, CDR1 SNHLY and CDR2 FYNNEI. CDR3 size: 13 residues. Here the CDR3 DNA reads TGCGCCAGCAGTCGGGACAGAAATTCACCCCTCCACTTT. It translates to CASSRDRNSPLHF. The variable domain in full, with the rest retrieved from reference TRBV2 and TRBJ1-6, is EPEVTQTPSHQVTQMGQEVILRCVPISNHLYFYWYRQILGQKVEFLVSFYNNEISEKSEIFDDQFSVERPDGSNFTLKIRSTKLEDSAMYFCASSRDRNSPLHFGNGTRLTVT.

The chain combines TRBV18 with TRBJ2-1; D call uncertain. Trimming cost V 2 bases and J 9 bases, with 5 bases left between them. The germline CDR1 and CDR2 sequences are KGHSH and LQKENI. The CDR3 is made up of 11 amino acids. The DNA of the CDR3 is TGTGCCAGCTCACCAGGGCGTGAGCAGTTCTTC. The encoded protein is CASSPGREQFF.